This TCR beta chain appears in the sequencing data of a study of PD-1 blockade in classical Hodgkin lymphoma. Study observations and caveats: TCR diversity at baseline was reported to be reduced in newly diagnosed patients relative to healthy donors.

As to this clone: As yet, its antigen is unknown.

Every patient experienced relapse after autologous stem cell transplantation, and brentuximab vedotin exposure varied. This CDR3 is built from 14 residues. Trimming at V came to 7 bases and at J to 7 bases, leaving 7 bases not matched to a gene. Germline values: CDR1 SGHRS, CDR2 YFSETQ. Sequencing used immunoSEQ multiplex PCR; TCRdb keeps in-frame clones, though not all of them. Of some 96,000 clones listed, about four fifths were seen once; the top ten hold approximately 15%. This clonotype originated in a human donor with classical Hodgkin lymphoma. The input for sequencing was peripheral blood mononuclear cells (PBMCs), taken before the second cycle of nivolumab. The chain is built from TRBV5-1 and TRBJ2-1, with 11 bases aligning to TRBD2. The CDR3 protein is CASWLTSGKNEQFF. The CDR3 bases are TGCGCCAGCTGGCTGACTAGCGGGAAAAATGAGCAGTTCTTC.